The 10 T cell receptor beta chains presented below share a single source sample, sequenced in a study of T cell responses to AZD1222 COVID-19 vaccine. Clones were sequenced by immunoSEQ multiplex PCR, and TCRdb holds only the in-frame ones, with some missing. The sample holds approximately 150,000 clones; approximately 90% are singletons and the top ten take around 4.4%. Sequenced here: peripheral blood, sampled on day 0 of AZD1222 vaccination. The receptors were gathered from an adult in good health.

The J gene is TRBJ2-2, the V gene TRBV7-3, with a possible D match to TRBD1 (6 bases). Trimming left V 4 bases short and J 3 bases short, with 12 bases between. This CDR3 is built from 15 residues. Germline values: CDR1 SGHTA, CDR2 FQGTGA. CDR3 sequence reads: CASSSDRSDTGELFF. In DNA, the CDR3 is TGTGCCAGCAGCTCCGACAGGTCCGACACCGGGGAGCTGTTTTTT.

This chain joins TRBV5-1 and TRBJ2-3, with D tentatively TRBD1 (6 bases). Germline V lookup: CDR1 SGHRS, CDR2 YFSETQ. This CDR3 is built from 15 residues. Trimming left V 0 bases short and J 1 base short, with 9 bases between. The CDR3 nucleotides read TGCGCCAGCAGCTTGGAGGGGGAAGGCACAGATACGCAGTATTTT. Its translation is CASSLEGEGTDTQYF.

The chain has TRBV6-5 and TRBJ1-5; TRBD1 is a possible D gene (6 bases). Germline assignment: CDR1 MNHEY and CDR2 SVGAGI. This CDR3 region has 12 residues. V was trimmed by 0 bases and J by 9 bases, leaving 6 bases between them. For the CDR3, the DNA is TGTGCCAGCAGTTACTCAGGGGGGCCCCAGCATTTT. Protein product: CASSYSGGPQHF.

The CDR3 loop reads CASSPRGGSPLHF. In nucleotides, the CDR3 is TGTGCCAGCAGCCCCCGGGGGGGATCACCCCTCCACTTT. This chain connects TRBV7-9 to TRBJ1-6, with a possible D match to TRBD1 (5 bases). This CDR3 has 13 amino acids. Germline V gene sequence: CDR1 SEHNR, CDR2 FQNEAQ (reference sequence). The ends were cut back, 5 bases at V and 10 bases at J, with 12 bases in the middle. Based on the CDR3 plus reference TRBV7-9 and TRBJ1-6, the full variable domain is DTGVSQNPRHKITKRGQNVTFRCDPISEHNRLYWYRQTLGQGPEFLTYFQNEAQLEKSRLLSDRFSAERPKGSFSTLEIQRTEQGDSAMYLCASSPRGGSPLHFGNGTRLTVT.

The V call is TRBV4-1, the J call TRBJ1-5, with D maybe TRBD1 (6 bases). Trimming pared 1 base from V and 7 bases from J, leaving 11 bases between. Germline V gene lookup returns CDR1 MGHRA and CDR2 YSYEKL. This CDR3 is 14 amino acids long. The CDR3 loop is CASSQGIGGQPQHF. The CDR3 DNA reads as TGCGCCAGCAGCCAAGGAATCGGGGGCCAGCCCCAGCATTTT.

The rearrangement joins TRBV28 to TRBJ2-5; D gene uncertain. Germline values: CDR1 MDHEN, CDR2 SYDVKM. This CDR3 comprises 9 residues. Deletions cut 8 bases from V and 7 bases from J, with 5 bases between. Here the CDR3 reads CASLTTQYF. In DNA form, the CDR3 reads TGTGCCAGCCTAACGACCCAGTACTTC.

CDR3 sequence reads: CASSPGQTLSYEQYF. CDR3 nucleotides: TGTGCCAGCAGCCCAGGGCAAACCCTCTCCTACGAGCAGTACTTC. This chain joins TRBV9 and TRBJ2-7; D might be TRBD1 (5 bases). The CDR3 contains 15 residues. V was shortened by 4 bases and J by 0 bases, with 14 bases between the two germline ends. Per the germline V gene, CDR1 is SGDLS and CDR2 is YYNGEE.

J is TRBJ2-2 and V is TRBV15, with D perhaps TRBD1 or TRBD2 (5 bases each). V was cut by 0 bases and J by 4 bases, with 15 bases left in between. Germline V gene sequence: CDR1 LNHNV, CDR2 YYDKDF (reference sequence). The CDR3 covers 17 residues. CDR3: CATSRDWGRRSTGELFF. The CDR3, as DNA: TGTGCCACCAGCAGAGATTGGGGCAGGAGGTCCACCGGGGAGCTGTTTTTT.

The chain joins TRBV28 to TRBJ1-2; D gene unclear. The V gene lost 5 bases and the J gene lost 6 bases, with 22 bases spanning the gap. Germline V CDR1 and CDR2: MDHEN, SYDVKM. The CDR3 runs to 16 residues. The CDR3 nucleotides read TGTGCCAGCAGTCTGATCGACCGGGCCCCAGCGCATGGCTACACCTTC. Translated: CASSLIDRAPAHGYTF.

The gene calls are TRBV28 and TRBJ2-1; 7 bases fit TRBD2. This CDR3 is built from 16 residues. V gave up 5 bases and J gave up 5 bases; unmatched junction bases: 12. Germline-derived CDR1 and CDR2 are MDHEN and SYDVKM. CDR3 in DNA: TGTGCCAGCAGTAGTGTCGCGGGAGAATGGAACAATGAGCAGTTCTTC. This codes for CASSSVAGEWNNEQFF.